This T cell receptor (beta chain) originates from a study of PD-1 blockade in mismatch repair-deficient tumors. Study context: Patients had approximately 12 mismatch repair-deficient cancer types, all previously treated and progressing. Study-wide findings and caveats: After pembrolizumab, tumor-resident clones rose rapidly, then generally contracted before radiologic responses.

Comment on this clone: Its antigen is still unknown.

CDR1 is MDHEN and CDR2 is SYDVKM in the germline V gene. The CDR3 runs 15 residues. The V end lost 5 bases, the J end lost 0 bases, and 10 bases lay between the germline ends. The table came from immunoSEQ multiplex PCR; TCRdb's copy has only in-frame clones and leaves some out. The sample lists some 100,000 clones, 70% to 85% seen once, with roughly 6.2% in the top ten. All patients were mismatch repair deficient, assessed by either PCR or immunohistochemistry. The TCR-sequenced patients were a few responders to pembrolizumab. The sequencing used peripheral blood, collected about eight months after starting pembrolizumab. This chain links TRBV28 with TRBJ1-4; no firm D call. The receptor was isolated from an adult with mismatch repair-deficient cancer. DNA for the CDR3: TGTGCCAGCAGTGACTCCGGGACAACTAATGAAAAACTGTTTTTT. Its protein product is CASSDSGTTNEKLFF.